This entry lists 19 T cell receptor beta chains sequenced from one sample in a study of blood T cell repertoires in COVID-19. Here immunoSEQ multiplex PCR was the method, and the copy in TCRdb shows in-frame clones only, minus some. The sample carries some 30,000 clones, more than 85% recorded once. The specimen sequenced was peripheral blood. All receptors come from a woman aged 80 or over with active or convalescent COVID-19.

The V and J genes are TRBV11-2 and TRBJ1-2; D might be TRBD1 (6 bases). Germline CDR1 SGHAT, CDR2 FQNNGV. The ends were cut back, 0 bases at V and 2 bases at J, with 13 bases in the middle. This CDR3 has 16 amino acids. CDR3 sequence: CASSLEAQGPNYGYTF. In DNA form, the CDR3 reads TGTGCCAGCAGCTTAGAGGCTCAGGGGCCAAACTATGGCTACACCTTC.

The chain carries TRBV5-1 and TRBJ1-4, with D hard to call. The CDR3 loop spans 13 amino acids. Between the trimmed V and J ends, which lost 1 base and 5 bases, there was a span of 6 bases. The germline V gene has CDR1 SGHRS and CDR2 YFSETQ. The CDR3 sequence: CASSLPGNEKLFF. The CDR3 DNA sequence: TGCGCCAGCAGCTTGCCGGGGAATGAAAAACTGTTTTTT. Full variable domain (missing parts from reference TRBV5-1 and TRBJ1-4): KAGVTQTPRYLIKTRGQQVTLSCSPISGHRSVSWYQQTPGQGLQFLFEYFSETQRNKGNFPGRFSGRQFSNSRSEMNVSTLELGDSALYLCASSLPGNEKLFFGSGTQLSVL.

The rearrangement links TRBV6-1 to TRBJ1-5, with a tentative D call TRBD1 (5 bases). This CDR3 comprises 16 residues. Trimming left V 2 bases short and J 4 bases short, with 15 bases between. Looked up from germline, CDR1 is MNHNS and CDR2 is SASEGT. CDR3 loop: CASSELPGGKNQPQHF. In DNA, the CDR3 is TGTGCCAGCAGTGAATTGCCCGGGGGTAAAAATCAGCCCCAGCATTTT.

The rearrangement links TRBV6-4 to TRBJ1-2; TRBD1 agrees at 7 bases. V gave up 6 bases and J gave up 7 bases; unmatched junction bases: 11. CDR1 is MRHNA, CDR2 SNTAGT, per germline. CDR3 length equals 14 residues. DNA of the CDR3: TGTGCCAGCAGCGAGACAGGGACCTTTGGTGGCTACACCTTC. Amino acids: CASSETGTFGGYTF.

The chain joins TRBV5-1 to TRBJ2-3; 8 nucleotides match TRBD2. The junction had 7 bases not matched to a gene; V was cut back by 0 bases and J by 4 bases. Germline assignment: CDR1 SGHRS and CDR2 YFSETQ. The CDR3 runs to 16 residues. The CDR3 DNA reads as TGCGCCAGCAGCTTGGCGGCGGGGGGTTTCGCAGATACGCAGTATTTT. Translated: CASSLAAGGFADTQYF.

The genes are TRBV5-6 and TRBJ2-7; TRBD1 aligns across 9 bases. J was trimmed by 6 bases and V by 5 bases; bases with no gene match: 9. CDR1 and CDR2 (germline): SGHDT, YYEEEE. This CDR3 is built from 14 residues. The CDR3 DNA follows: TGTGCCAGCAGTATCCGGGACAGGGTACCCGAGCAGTACTTC. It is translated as CASSIRDRVPEQYF.

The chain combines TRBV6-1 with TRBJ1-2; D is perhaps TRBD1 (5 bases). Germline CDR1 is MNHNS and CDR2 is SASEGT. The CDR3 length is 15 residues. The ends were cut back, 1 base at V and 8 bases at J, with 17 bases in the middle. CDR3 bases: TGTGCCAGCAGTGAAGGGGGTACAGTAGGGGAAGGCTACACCTTC. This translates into CASSEGGTVGEGYTF.

CDR3 amino acids: CASSLERGGKETQYF. In DNA form, the CDR3 reads TGTGCCAGCAGCTTAGAACGCGGGGGAAAAGAGACCCAGTACTTC. This chain links TRBV7-6 with TRBJ2-5, with TRBD2 identical over 7 bases. V shed 1 base, J shed 3 bases, and the junction held 5 bases outside the gene matches. Looked up from germline, CDR1 is SGHVS and CDR2 is FNYEAQ. This CDR3 is built from 15 residues.

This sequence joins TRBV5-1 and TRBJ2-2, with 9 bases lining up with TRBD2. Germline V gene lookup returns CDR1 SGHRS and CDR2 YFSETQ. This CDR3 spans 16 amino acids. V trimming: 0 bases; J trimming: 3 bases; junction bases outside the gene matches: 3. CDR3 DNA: TGCGCCAGCAGCTTGGGGGCTAGCGGGGACACCGGGGAGCTGTTTTTT. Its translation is CASSLGASGDTGELFF. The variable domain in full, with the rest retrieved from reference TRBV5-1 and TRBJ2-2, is KAGVTQTPRYLIKTRGQQVTLSCSPISGHRSVSWYQQTPGQGLQFLFEYFSETQRNKGNFPGRFSGRQFSNSRSEMNVSTLELGDSALYLCASSLGASGDTGELFFGEGSRLTVL.

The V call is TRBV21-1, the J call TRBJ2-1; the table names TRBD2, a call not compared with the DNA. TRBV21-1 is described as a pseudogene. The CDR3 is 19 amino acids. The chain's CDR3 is CASSTAGLAGALDFNEQFF. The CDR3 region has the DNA TGTGCCAGCAGCACCGCCGGACTAGCGGGGGCCCTCGACTTCAATGAGCAGTTCTTC.

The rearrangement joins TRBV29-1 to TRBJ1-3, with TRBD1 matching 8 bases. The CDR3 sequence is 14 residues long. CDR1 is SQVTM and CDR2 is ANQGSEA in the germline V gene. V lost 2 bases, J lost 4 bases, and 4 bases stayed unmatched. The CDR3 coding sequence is TGCAGCGTTGAAACGGACAGGGCCGGAAACACCATATATTTT. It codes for CSVETDRAGNTIYF.

This CDR3 is CASSYYGGTNQPQHF. Written as DNA, the CDR3 is TGTGCCAGCAGTTACTATGGGGGGACCAATCAGCCCCAGCATTTT. The rearrangement links TRBV6-2 or TRBV6-3 to TRBJ1-5, with D perhaps TRBD1 (5 bases). V gave up 1 base and J gave up 3 bases, with 10 bases separating them. The CDR3 loop spans 15 amino acids. Germline CDR1 is MNHEY and CDR2 is SVGEGT.

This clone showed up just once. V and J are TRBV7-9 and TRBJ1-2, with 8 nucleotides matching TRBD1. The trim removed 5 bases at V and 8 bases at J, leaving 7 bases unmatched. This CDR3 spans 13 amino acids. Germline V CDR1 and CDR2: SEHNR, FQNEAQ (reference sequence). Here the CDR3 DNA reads TGTGCCAGCAGCCGTGGACAGGGAGACGGCTACACCTTC. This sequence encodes CASSRGQGDGYTF.

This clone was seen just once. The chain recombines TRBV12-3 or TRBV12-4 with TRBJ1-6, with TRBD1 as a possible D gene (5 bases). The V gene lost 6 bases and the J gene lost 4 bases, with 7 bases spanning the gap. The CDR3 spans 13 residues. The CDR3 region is CASRGVYNSPLHF. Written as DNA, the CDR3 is TGTGCCAGCAGAGGGGTTTATAATTCACCCCTCCACTTT.

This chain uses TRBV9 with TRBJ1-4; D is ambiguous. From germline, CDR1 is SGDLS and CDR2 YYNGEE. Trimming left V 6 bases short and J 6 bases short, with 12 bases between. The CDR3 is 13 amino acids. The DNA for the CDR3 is TGTGCCAGCACGGGGTCTGGTCATGAAAAACTGTTTTTT. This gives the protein CASTGSGHEKLFF.

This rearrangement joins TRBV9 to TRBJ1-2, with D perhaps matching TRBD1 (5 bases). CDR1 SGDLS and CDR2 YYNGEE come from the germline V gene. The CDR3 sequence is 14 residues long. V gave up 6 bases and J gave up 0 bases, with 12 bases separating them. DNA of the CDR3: TGTGCCAGCACCACGGGGGGGACTAACTATGGCTACACCTTC. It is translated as CASTTGGTNYGYTF.

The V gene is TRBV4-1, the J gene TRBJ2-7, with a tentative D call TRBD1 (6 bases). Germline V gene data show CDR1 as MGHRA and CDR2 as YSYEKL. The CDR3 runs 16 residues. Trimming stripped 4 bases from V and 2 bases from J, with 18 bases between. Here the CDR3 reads CASSPQKGGRTYEQYF. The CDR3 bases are TGCGCCAGCAGCCCTCAAAAAGGGGGACGGACCTACGAGCAGTACTTC.

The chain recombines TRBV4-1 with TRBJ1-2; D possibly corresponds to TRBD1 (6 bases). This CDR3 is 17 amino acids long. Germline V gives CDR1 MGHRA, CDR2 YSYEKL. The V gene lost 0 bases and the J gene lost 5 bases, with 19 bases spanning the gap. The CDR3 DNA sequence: TGCGCCAGCAGCCAAGATGGGATAGGGGGGGCTAGATATGGCTACACCTTC. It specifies CASSQDGIGGARYGYTF.

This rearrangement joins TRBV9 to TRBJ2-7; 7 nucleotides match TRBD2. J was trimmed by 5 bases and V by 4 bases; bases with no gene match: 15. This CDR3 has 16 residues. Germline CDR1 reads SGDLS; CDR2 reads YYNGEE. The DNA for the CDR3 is TGTGCCAGCAGCCCCCGGGCAACTAGCGTATCCGACGAGCAGTACTTC. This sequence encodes CASSPRATSVSDEQYF.